This T cell receptor (beta chain) was sequenced for a study of blood T cell repertoires in COVID-19 (dated by TCRdb to the early 2020s). For the study in its entirety: Samples from collaborators originated in the United States, Italy and Spain and spanned both the acute and convalescent phases of COVID-19. Where available, HLA class I and class II types were obtained from metadata supplied by the sample provider rather than from assay-based typing. A de-identified subject ID, COVID-19 status, age in years and sex were almost always included in the sample metadata. The material from the prospective study consisted of cDNA or gDNA derived from T cells, B-cell-depleted T cells, or PBMCs. Subjects who had been exposed to COVID-19, were actively infected with it, or had recovered from it provided the deeply sampled blood TCRbeta repertoires that made up the dataset. Samples were obtained from the ongoing ImmuneRACE study (first 160 participants) and from about 1,300 subjects provided by 6 global collaborators. The repertoires were released in a freely available public database intended as a resource for research on the immune response to SARS-CoV-2.

Broader findings and caveats from the paper: Clinical and demographic metadata were provided uncurated, with the amount varying by source and participant.

TCRbeta CDR3 regions were amplified from genomic DNA by means of the immunoSEQ Assay, a bias-controlled multiplex PCR. The published analysis was carried out like this. Within the assay, amplification of reference gene primers was used to estimate how many nucleated cells each sample contained. Sequence reads were collapsed and filtered to measure the absolute abundance of every unique TCRbeta CDR3 rearrangement. For each sample, productive Simpson clonality was calculated by taking the square root of Simpson's diversity index across productive rearrangements. TCRdb's version of the immuneACCESS table is confined to in-frame rearrangements and falls short of the full clone set. An unresolved V gene accounts for under half of the shortfall where checked; the remainder is of unknown origin. For V, J and clone size, that table is used; D and trimming come from the DNA. Across this sample there are tens of thousands of clones, with roughly 84% seen only once. The top ten constitute 2.9% of the sample.

Each collaborating institution followed its own protocols to collect whole blood in K2EDTA tubes. For TCRbeta analysis, collaborators shipped samples as frozen whole blood, isolated PBMCs, or DNA extracted from either of those sample types. As for this clone: The target of this receptor is not known. Per-base qualities were not stored, and no clone one base away is much larger.

The source is a woman older than 75 with acute or convalescent COVID-19. Input material: peripheral blood.

The sequence in DNA is TGTGCCAGTAGTATGACAGGGGGCTCCTACAATGAGCAGTTCTTC. Translated, this is CASSMTGGSYNEQFF. This sequence uses TRBV19 and TRBJ2-1; TRBD1 aligns with 9 central bases. The CDR3 numbers 15 residues from cysteine through phenylalanine. Of all the DNA, just the CDR3 is kept, 45 bases in frame from base 1. V is cut back by 3 bases and J by 0 bases, with 0 bases in the junction unmatched. The CDR1 and CDR2 encoded by the germline V gene (reference sequence) are LNHDA and SQIVND.